Below, one T cell receptor (beta chain) is given with its context. This sample was included in a study of T cell changes during pregnancy in multiple sclerosis. This table comes from immunoSEQ multiplex PCR, and its TCRdb copy is limited to in-frame clones, with some not included. The sample gives about 24,000 clones, about 92% of which show up once; 9% to 9.5% is in the top ten. The CDR3 has 14 amino acids. Germline values: CDR1 SGHDN, CDR2 FVKESK. Trimming removed 5 bases at V and 2 bases at J, with 13 bases between. The V call is TRBV14, the J call TRBJ2-7; D uncertain. The TCR originated in a female donor in good health, enrolled as a control in a pregnancy study. The source material was CD8+ T cells from peripheral blood mononuclear cells, sampled in the third trimester of pregnancy. The CDR3 nucleotides are TGTGCCAGCAGCGGCAGGCCGTTTCCCTACGAGCAGTACTTC. It encodes CASSGRPFPYEQYF. Based on the CDR3 plus reference TRBV14 and TRBJ2-7, the full variable domain is EAGVTQFPSHSVIEKGQTVTLRCDPISGHDNLYWYRRVMGKEIKFLLHFVKESKQDESGMPNNRFLAERTGGTYSTLKVQPAELEDSGVYFCASSGRPFPYEQYFGPGTRLTVT.